This note documents a single T cell receptor (beta chain) sequence. These data come from a study of shared clonotypes between healthy human individuals. Overall study context: The study used three CD4 naive, three CD4 memory, two CD8 naive and one CD8 memory plate per donor.

Assay execution proceeded at the deep level. Replicate sorted-subset PCRs were loaded with around 220 ng DNA, about 30,000 T cell genomes. Measured with immunoSEQ multiplex PCR; TCRdb has only the in-frame clones, and not every one. This table holds around 2.1 million clones, more than 85% found once. The ends were cut back, 2 bases at V and 7 bases at J, with 6 bases in the middle. Germline V gives CDR1 GTSNPN, CDR2 SVGIG (reference sequence). CDR3 length equals 12 residues. CD8 cells classed as naive were CD45RO-negative and positively selected for CCR7, excluding terminally differentiated effector memory CD45RA+ cells. All of the donors resided in Nashville, Tennessee, and each was a Caucasian adult.

The sequencing input was naive CD8+ T cells from PBMCs. This chain joins TRBV30 and TRBJ1-6, with D possibly being TRBD1 (6 bases). This receptor was obtained from a man between 18 and 35 years old in good health. Some clones in this sample may be carry-over from other donors' samples. Here the CDR3 reads CAWSQGNSPLHF. The DNA of the CDR3 is TGTGCCTGGAGTCAGGGGAATTCACCCCTCCACTTT.